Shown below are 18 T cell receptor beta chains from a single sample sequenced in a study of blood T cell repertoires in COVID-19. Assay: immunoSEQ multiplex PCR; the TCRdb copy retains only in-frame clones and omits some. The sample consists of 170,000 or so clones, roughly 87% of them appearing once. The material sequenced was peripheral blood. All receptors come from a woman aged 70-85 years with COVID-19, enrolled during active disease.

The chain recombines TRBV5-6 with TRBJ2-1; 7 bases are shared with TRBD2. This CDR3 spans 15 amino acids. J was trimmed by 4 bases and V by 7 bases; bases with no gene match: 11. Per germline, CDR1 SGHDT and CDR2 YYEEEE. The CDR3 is CASHLGGRTYNEQFF. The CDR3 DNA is TGTGCCAGCCACCTCGGGGGGAGGACTTACAATGAGCAGTTCTTC. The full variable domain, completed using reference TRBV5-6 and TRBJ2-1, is DAGVTQSPTHLIKTRGQQVTLRCSPKSGHDTVSWYQQALGQGPQFIFQYYEEEERQRGNFPDRFSGHQFPNYSSELNVNALLLGDSALYLCASHLGGRTYNEQFFGPGTRLTVL.

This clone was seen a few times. DNA for the CDR3: TGTGCCAGCAGTAGGACAGGGGCCCAGGGCTACACCTTC. Protein product: CASSRTGAQGYTF. The chain employs TRBV28 and TRBJ1-2; TRBD1 matches 9 bases. The germline V gene encodes CDR1 MDHEN and CDR2 SYDVKM. Trimming removed 5 bases from V and 8 bases from J; junction bases left unmatched: 6. CDR3 size: 13 residues.

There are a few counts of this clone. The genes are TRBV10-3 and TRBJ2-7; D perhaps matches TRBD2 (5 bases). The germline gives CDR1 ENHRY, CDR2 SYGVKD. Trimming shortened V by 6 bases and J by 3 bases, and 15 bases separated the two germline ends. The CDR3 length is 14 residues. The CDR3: CAIRLGPSSYEQYF. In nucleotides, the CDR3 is TGTGCCATCAGACTAGGGCCGTCAAGCTACGAGCAGTACTTC.

CDR3 sequence: CASSLDPTSGWSSYNEQFF. As DNA, the CDR3 is TGTGCCAGCAGCTTAGATCCAACAAGCGGGTGGAGCTCCTACAATGAGCAGTTCTTC. The V and J genes are TRBV11-2 and TRBJ2-1; tentatively, D is TRBD2 (6 bases). V lost 0 bases and J lost 0, with 18 bases in between. Germline V CDR1 and CDR2: SGHAT, FQNNGV. The CDR3 totals 19 residues.

CDR3 bases: TGTGCCAGCAGTTCCGATCTGATAATGGAGGGCTACACCTTC. Amino acids: CASSSDLIMEGYTF. J is TRBJ1-2 and V is TRBV2; D is unclear. CDR3 length equals 14 residues. Looked up from germline, CDR1 is SNHLY and CDR2 is FYNNEI. Trimming pared 5 bases from V and 8 bases from J, leaving 18 bases between.

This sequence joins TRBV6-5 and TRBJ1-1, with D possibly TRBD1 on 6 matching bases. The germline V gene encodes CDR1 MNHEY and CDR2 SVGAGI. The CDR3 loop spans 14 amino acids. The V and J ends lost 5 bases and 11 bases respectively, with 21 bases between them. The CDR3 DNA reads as TGTGCCAGCAGTCCCCACCGGGACACCTTTGGCGCTTTCTTT. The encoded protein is CASSPHRDTFGAFF.

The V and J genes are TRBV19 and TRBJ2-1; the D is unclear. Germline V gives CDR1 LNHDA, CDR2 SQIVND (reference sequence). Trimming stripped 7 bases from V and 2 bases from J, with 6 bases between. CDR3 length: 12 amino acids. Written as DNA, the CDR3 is TGTGCCAGTAACAGCCCCTACAATGAGCAGTTCTTC. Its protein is CASNSPYNEQFF.

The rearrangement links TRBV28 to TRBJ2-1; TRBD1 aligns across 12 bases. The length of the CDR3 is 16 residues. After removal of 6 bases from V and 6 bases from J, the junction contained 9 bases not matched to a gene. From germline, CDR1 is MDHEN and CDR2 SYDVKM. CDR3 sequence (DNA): TGTGCCAGCAGACTTGGGGGGACAGGGGGCTTCAATGAGCAGTTCTTC. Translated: CASRLGGTGGFNEQFF.

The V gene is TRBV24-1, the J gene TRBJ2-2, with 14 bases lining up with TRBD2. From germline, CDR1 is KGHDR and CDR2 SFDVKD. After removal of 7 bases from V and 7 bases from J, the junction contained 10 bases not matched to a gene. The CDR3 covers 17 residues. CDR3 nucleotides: TGTGCCACCAGCAAGGGACTAGCGGGAGACAAGGGCGGGGAGCTGTTTTTT. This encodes CATSKGLAGDKGGELFF.

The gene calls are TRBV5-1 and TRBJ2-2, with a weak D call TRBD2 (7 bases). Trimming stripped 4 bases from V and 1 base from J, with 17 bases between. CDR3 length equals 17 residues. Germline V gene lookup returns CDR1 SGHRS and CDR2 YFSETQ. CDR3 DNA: TGCGCCAGCAGCATAGTACGGGGGGCAGAGAACACCGGGGAGCTGTTTTTT. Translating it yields CASSIVRGAENTGELFF.

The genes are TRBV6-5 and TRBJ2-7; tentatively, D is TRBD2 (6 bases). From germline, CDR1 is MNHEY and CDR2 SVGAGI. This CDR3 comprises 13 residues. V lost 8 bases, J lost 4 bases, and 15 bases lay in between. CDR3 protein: CASRRGSAYEQYF. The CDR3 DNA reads TGTGCCAGCCGACGGGGGTCGGCGTACGAGCAGTACTTC.

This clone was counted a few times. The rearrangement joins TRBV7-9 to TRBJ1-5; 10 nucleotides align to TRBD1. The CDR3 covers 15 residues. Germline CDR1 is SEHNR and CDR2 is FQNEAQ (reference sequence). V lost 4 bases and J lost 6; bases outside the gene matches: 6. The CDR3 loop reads CASSSTGGGIQPQHF. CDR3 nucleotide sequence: TGTGCCAGCAGCTCGACAGGGGGCGGGATTCAGCCCCAGCATTTT.

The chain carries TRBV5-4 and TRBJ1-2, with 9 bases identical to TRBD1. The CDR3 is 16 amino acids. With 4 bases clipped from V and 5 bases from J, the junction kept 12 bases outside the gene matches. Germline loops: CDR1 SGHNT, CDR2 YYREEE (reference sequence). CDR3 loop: CASSPARRTGDYGYTF. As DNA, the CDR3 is TGTGCCAGCAGCCCGGCTAGAAGGACAGGGGATTATGGCTACACCTTC.

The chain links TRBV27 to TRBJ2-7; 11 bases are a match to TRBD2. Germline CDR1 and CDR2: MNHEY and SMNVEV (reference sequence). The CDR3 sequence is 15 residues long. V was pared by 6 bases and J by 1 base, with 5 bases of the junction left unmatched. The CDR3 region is CASSLSSGRSYEQYF. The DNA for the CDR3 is TGTGCCAGCAGCCTCTCTAGCGGGAGGTCCTACGAGCAGTACTTC.

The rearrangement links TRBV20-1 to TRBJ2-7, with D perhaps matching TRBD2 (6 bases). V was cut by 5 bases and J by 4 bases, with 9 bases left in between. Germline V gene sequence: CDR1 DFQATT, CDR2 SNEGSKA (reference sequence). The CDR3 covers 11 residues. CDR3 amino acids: CSAYSGYEQYF. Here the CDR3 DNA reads TGCAGTGCTTATAGCGGTTACGAGCAGTACTTC.

The CDR3 coding sequence is TGTGCCAGCAGCCTTCTGGGGGCAGGGGGCTACGAGCAGTACTTC. It is translated as CASSLLGAGGYEQYF. J is TRBJ2-7 and V is TRBV28; TRBD1 aligns across 7 bases. The CDR3 runs 15 residues. Germline loops: CDR1 MDHEN, CDR2 SYDVKM. Germline trimming cut 6 bases from V and 3 bases from J; bases unmatched to any gene: 11.

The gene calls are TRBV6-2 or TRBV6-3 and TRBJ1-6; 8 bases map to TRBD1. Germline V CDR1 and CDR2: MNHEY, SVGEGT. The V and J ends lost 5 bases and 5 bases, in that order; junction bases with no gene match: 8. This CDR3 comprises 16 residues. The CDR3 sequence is CASSKPTTGDNSPLHF. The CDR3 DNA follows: TGTGCCAGCAGTAAACCCACGACAGGGGATAATTCACCCCTCCACTTT.

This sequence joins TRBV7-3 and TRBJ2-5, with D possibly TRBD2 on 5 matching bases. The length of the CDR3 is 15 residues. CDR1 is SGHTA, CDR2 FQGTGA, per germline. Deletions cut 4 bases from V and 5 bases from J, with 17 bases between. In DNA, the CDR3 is TGTGCCAGCAGCTCACAAGCGGCCCCCTGGGAGACCCAGTACTTC. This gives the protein CASSSQAAPWETQYF.